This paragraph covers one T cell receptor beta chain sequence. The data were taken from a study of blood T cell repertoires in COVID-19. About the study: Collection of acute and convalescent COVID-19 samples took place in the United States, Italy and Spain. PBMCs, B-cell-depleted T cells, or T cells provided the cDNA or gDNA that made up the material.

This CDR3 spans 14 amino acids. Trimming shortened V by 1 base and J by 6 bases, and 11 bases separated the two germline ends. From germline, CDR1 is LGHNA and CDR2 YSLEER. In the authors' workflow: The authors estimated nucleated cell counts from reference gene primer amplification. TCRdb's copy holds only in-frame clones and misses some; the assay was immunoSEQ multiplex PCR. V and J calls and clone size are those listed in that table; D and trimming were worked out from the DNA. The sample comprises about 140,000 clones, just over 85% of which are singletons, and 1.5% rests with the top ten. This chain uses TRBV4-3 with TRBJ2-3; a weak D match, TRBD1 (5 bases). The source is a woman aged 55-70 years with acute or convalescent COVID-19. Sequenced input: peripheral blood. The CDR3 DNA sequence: TGCGCCAGCAGCCAAGCAGGGATGGTGGATACGCAGTATTTT. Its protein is CASSQAGMVDTQYF.